This T cell receptor (beta chain) was recovered during a study of blood T cell repertoires in COVID-19. Looking at the study overall: Material from acute and convalescent COVID-19 was sourced from the United States, Italy and Spain. The analysed material was cDNA or gDNA that came from T cells, B-cell-depleted T cells, or PBMCs.

Study processing details: Scientists estimated how many nucleated cells there were by amplifying reference gene primers. Using immunoSEQ multiplex PCR, the repertoire was profiled, and TCRdb retains in-frame clones only, with some absent. V and J calls plus clone size are reproduced from that table; the DNA served to infer D and trimming. The sample holds some 300,000 clones, approximately 86% seen once. Seattle enrolled patients during active infection and tracked them longitudinally. This CDR3 contains 16 residues. The germline V gene encodes CDR1 SEHNR and CDR2 FQNEAQ (reference sequence). The V gene end was trimmed by 5 bases and the J gene end by 0 bases; junction bases not matched to a gene: 9.

The TCR originated in a woman between 65 and 79 years old with COVID-19, enrolled during active disease. The chain is built from TRBV7-9 and TRBJ2-5; 7 nucleotides align to TRBD1. The sample comprised peripheral blood. The CDR3 reads CASSPPGTDYQETQYF. The CDR3 nucleotides read TGTGCCAGCAGCCCCCCCGGGACAGACTACCAAGAGACCCAGTACTTC.